This T cell receptor (beta chain) was profiled in a study of CD8 T cells in Susac syndrome. TEMRA cells were FACS-enriched, with CD8+ and CD4+ T cells isolated negatively. CDR3 length: 15 residues. Germline-derived CDR1 and CDR2 are KGHSH and LQKENI. V was pared by 3 bases and J by 0 bases, with 4 bases of the junction left unmatched. The authors reverse transcribed roughly 0.5 to 1 ug RNA with random hexamers. A single record per CDR3 protein comes from TCRdb applying MiXCR to the immunoSEQ multiplex PCR reads. Of roughly 300,000 distinct CDR3 sequences in the sample, 70% to 90% are singletons; the top ten hold 0.095% to 0.14%.

Source material: CD8+ T cells from PBMCs. This chain uses TRBV18 with TRBJ2-7; 8 bases align to TRBD1. This receptor was taken from a human donor with multiple sclerosis. Here the CDR3 DNA reads TGTGCCAGCTCACCGGACAGGGACTTCTCCTACGAGCAGTACTTC. The encoded protein is CASSPDRDFSYEQYF.